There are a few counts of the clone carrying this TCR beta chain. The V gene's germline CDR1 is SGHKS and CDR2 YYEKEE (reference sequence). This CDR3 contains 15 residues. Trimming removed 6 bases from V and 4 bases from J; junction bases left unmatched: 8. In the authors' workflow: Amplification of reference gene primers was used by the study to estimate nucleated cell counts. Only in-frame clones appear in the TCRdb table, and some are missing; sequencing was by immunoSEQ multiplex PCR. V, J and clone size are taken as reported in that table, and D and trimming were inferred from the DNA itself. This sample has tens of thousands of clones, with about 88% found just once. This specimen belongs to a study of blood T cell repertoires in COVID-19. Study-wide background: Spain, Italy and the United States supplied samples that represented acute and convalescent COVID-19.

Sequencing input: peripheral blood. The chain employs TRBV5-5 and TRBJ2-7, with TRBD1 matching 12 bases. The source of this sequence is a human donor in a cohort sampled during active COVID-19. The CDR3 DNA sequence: TGTGCCAGCAAACTAGGGACAGGGGGCGGGTACGAGCAGTACTTC. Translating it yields CASKLGTGGGYEQYF.